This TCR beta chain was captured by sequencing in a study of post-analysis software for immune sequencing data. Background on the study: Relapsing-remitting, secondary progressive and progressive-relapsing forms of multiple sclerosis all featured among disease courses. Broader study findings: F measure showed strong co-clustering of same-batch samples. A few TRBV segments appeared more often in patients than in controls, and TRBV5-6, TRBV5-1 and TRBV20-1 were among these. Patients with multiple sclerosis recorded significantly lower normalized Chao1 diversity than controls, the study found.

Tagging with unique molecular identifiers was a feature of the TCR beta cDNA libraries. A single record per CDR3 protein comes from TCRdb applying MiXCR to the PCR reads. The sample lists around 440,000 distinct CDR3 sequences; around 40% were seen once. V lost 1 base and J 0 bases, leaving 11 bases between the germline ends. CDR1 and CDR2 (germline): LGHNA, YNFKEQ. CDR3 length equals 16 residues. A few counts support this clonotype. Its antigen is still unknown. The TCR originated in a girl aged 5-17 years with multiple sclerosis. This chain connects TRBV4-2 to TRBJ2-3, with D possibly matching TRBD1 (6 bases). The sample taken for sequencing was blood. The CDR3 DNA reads TGTGCCAGCAGCCAAGTAATAGGGGGAAGCACAGATACGCAGTATTTT. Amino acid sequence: CASSQVIGGSTDTQYF.